These 22 T cell receptor beta chains came from one sample sequenced in a study of regulatory T cells in long-lasting Graves disease. Stated time point: newly diagnosed GD, antithyroid drugs for less than 3 months. Making the TCR library involved RNA that had been extracted from PBMCs. Construction of TCR beta libraries relied on iRepertoire HTBI primers and on Arm-PCR targeting CDR3 regions. TCRdb reanalysed the multiplex PCR reads using MiXCR and keeps one entry per CDR3 protein. Of about 350,000 distinct CDR3 sequences in the sample, 15% to 20% were seen once. These sequences were also reported in another study, on T cells in Graves' hyperthyroidism and ophthalmopathy.

Sequences were derived from peripheral blood mononuclear cells (PBMCs), sampled at new diagnosis, from a patient treated with antithyroid drugs. The receptor source for this set is a woman aged 18-29 years with Graves disease.

At least ten counts were recorded for this clonotype. The chain couples TRBV3-1 to TRBJ1-2; no definite D call. Germline-derived CDR1 and CDR2 are LGHDT and YNNKEL (reference sequence). This CDR3 has 14 amino acids. The V gene lost 7 bases and the J gene lost 7 bases, with 19 bases spanning the gap. CDR3 bases: TGTGCCAGCACACTAAGTAATGCAGTTGGTGGCTACACCTTC. Its translation: CASTLSNAVGGYTF.

This clonotype turned up a few times. A read error may be the cause here, since a much bigger clone is one base away. The chain is built from TRBV5-5 and TRBJ2-1; no clear D. Germline V gives CDR1 SGHKS, CDR2 YYEKEE (reference sequence). The CDR3 consists of 14 residues. V shed 1 base and J shed 6 bases, with 11 bases lying between them. As DNA, the CDR3 is TGTGCCAGCAGCTTGACTCCACGACGCAATGAGCAGTTCTTC. Protein: CASSLTPRRNEQFF. The full variable domain, rest sourced from reference TRBV5-5 and TRBJ2-1, is DAGVTQSPTHLIKTRGQQVTLRCSPISGHKSVSWYQQVLGQGPQFIFQYYEKEERGRGNFPDRFSARQFPNYSSELNVNALLLGDSALYLCASSLTPRRNEQFFGPGTRLTVL.

This clonotype has just a few counts. CDR3 nucleotides: TGTGCCAGCAGCGTCAGGGTAGGCACAGATACGCAGTATTTT. It is translated as CASSVRVGTDTQYF. J is TRBJ2-3 and V is TRBV9, with D maybe TRBD1 (5 bases). Between the trimmed V and J ends, which lost 2 bases and 1 base, there was a span of 8 bases. CDR3 length equals 14 residues. Germline-derived CDR1 and CDR2 are SGDLS and YYNGEE. The entire variable domain, with the rest obtained from reference TRBV9 and TRBJ2-3, is as follows: DSGVTQTPKHLITATGQRVTLRCSPRSGDLSVYWYQQSLDQGLQFLIQYYNGEERAKGNILERFSAQQFPDLHSELNLSSLELGDSALYFCASSVRVGTDTQYFGPGTRLTVL.

This chain joins TRBV6-1 and TRBJ1-2; tentatively, D is TRBD1 (6 bases). CDR3 length: 13 amino acids. Between the trimmed V and J ends, which lost 10 bases and 1 base, there was a span of 13 bases. CDR1 is MNHNS, CDR2 SASEGT, per germline. The CDR3 here is CAIRGTGNYGYTF. DNA for the CDR3: TGTGCCATAAGGGGGACGGGTAACTATGGCTACACCTTC.

This clonotype was detected a few times. The chain couples TRBV7-9 to TRBJ1-6, with D possibly TRBD1 on 5 matching bases. From germline, CDR1 is SEHNR and CDR2 FQNEAQ (reference sequence). Trimming removed 0 bases at V and 7 bases at J, with 10 bases between. The CDR3 is made up of 15 amino acids. CDR3 in amino acids: CASSLAGVENSPLHF. As DNA, the CDR3 is TGTGCCAGCAGCTTAGCAGGGGTCGAAAATTCACCCCTCCACTTT.

The V gene is TRBV4-1, the J gene TRBJ2-1; 9 nucleotides agree with TRBD2. V shed 1 base, J shed 6 bases, and the junction held 4 bases outside the gene matches. The germline V gene encodes CDR1 MGHRA and CDR2 YSYEKL. This CDR3 region has 15 residues. CDR3 sequence: CASSQAGAGGNEQFF. Here the CDR3 DNA reads TGCGCCAGCAGCCAAGCGGGAGCGGGGGGCAATGAGCAGTTCTTC.

At least ten counts were recorded for this clonotype. The V and J genes are TRBV30 and TRBJ1-2; no firm D call. V lost 4 bases, J lost 7 bases, and 16 bases lay in between. Germline-derived CDR1 and CDR2 are GTSNPN and SVGIG (reference sequence). This CDR3 contains 13 residues. CDR3 in DNA: TGTGCCTGGACCCATCCCTTCGTTAGTGGCTACACCTTC. This encodes CAWTHPFVSGYTF.

In the case of this clonotype: A much more abundant neighbour one base away suggests this may be a read error. This chain uses TRBV7-9 with TRBJ2-1; 10 bases agree with TRBD2. The CDR3 contains 14 residues. CDR1 is SEHNR and CDR2 is FQNEAQ in the germline V gene (reference sequence). J was trimmed by 10 bases and V by 5 bases; bases with no gene match: 8. The CDR3 here is CASSGLAGEREQFF. The CDR3 nucleotides read TGTGCCAGCAGCGGCCTAGCGGGAGAACGCGAGCAGTTCTTC.

This sequence joins TRBV15 and TRBJ1-5; D unresolved. Per the germline V gene, CDR1 is LNHNV and CDR2 is YYDKDF (reference sequence). The CDR3 has 18 residues. V lost 3 bases and J lost 0, with 18 bases in between. The CDR3 DNA reads TGTGCCACCAGCAGTTCTACCCGGCTAGATCTTAGCAATCAGCCCCAGCATTTT. Translation: CATSSSTRLDLSNQPQHF. Supplemented by reference TRBV15 and TRBJ1-5, the full variable domain reads DAMVIQNPRYQVTQFGKPVTLSCSQTLNHNVMYWYQQKSSQAPKLLFHYYDKDFNNEADTPDNFQSRRPNTSFCFLDIRSPGLGDTAMYLCATSSSTRLDLSNQPQHFGDGTRLSIL.

This clonotype was recorded a few times. The chain has TRBV6-1 and TRBJ1-2; D is unclear. Germline loops: CDR1 MNHNS, CDR2 SASEGT. Trimming pared 5 bases from V and 0 bases from J, leaving 16 bases between. CDR3 length: 16 amino acids. The CDR3 is CASSIFYRDPNYGYTF. As DNA, the CDR3 is TGTGCCAGCAGTATATTTTATCGGGATCCTAACTATGGCTACACCTTC.

This clonotype was counted at least ten times. The rearrangement joins TRBV7-8 to TRBJ2-3, with 11 bases matching TRBD2. The trim removed 5 bases at V and 2 bases at J, leaving 3 bases unmatched. CDR3 length: 15 residues. Germline V lookup: CDR1 SGHVS, CDR2 FQNEAQ. For the CDR3, the DNA is TGTGCCAGCAGCCAACTAGCGGGGGCCACAGATACGCAGTATTTT. It is translated as CASSQLAGATDTQYF.

Turning to this clonotype: A much larger clone differs by one base, so this may be a read error. This chain joins TRBV30 and TRBJ1-6, with a tentative D call TRBD1 (5 bases). Germline-derived CDR1 and CDR2 are GTSNPN and SVGIG (reference sequence). V was shortened by 4 bases and J by 5 bases, with 12 bases between the two germline ends. CDR3 length equals 14 residues. The CDR3 protein is CAWNRGGNNSPLHF. The CDR3 DNA is TGTGCCTGGAATCGGGGCGGGAATAATTCACCCCTCCACTTT.

The chain has TRBV27 and TRBJ2-7, with a tentative D call TRBD2 (5 bases). CDR3 size: 14 residues. The V gene's germline CDR1 is MNHEY and CDR2 SMNVEV (reference sequence). Trimming pared 2 bases from V and 3 bases from J, leaving 11 bases between. The CDR3 here is CASSLKGAGYEQYF. CDR3 bases: TGTGCCAGCAGTTTAAAGGGAGCAGGCTACGAGCAGTACTTC.

The table lists this clonotype with many counts. V usage is TRBV24-1 and J usage is TRBJ2-3, with D unclear. V lost 2 bases and J 2 bases, leaving 1 base between the germline ends. The CDR3 covers 12 residues. Germline assignment: CDR1 KGHDR and CDR2 SFDVKD. CDR3 sequence (DNA): TGTGCCACCAGTGATTACACAGATACGCAGTATTTT. It codes for CATSDYTDTQYF.

On this clonotype: This likely stems from a read error, as it lies one base from a far larger clone. V is TRBV10-3 and J is TRBJ2-1; the match to TRBD2 covers 12 bases. Germline CDR1 ENHRY, CDR2 SYGVKD. Trimming took 3 bases from V and 7 from J; bases not matched to a gene: 7. The CDR3 has 16 residues. The CDR3 reads CAISDRTSGVKNEQFF. CDR3 DNA sequence: TGTGCCATCAGTGACCGGACTAGCGGGGTAAAAAATGAGCAGTTCTTC.

At least ten counts were recorded for this clonotype. The chain has TRBV12-3 or TRBV12-4 and TRBJ1-1, with 7 bases lining up with TRBD1. This CDR3 comprises 14 residues. V lost 7 bases and J lost 1; bases outside the gene matches: 6. CDR3 sequence (DNA): TGTGCCAGCACCCCCCAGGGGGAGAACACTGAAGCTTTCTTT. Translation: CASTPQGENTEAFF.

This clonotype was counted once. The chain links TRBV4-2 to TRBJ1-5; D not resolved. The CDR3 length is 16 residues. Deletions cut 0 bases from V and 1 base from J, with 10 bases between. The germline CDR1 and CDR2 sequences are LGHNA and YNFKEQ. This CDR3 is CASSQDNPLSNQPQHF. Here the CDR3 DNA reads TGTGCCAGCAGCCAAGACAACCCTTTGAGCAATCAGCCCCAGCATTTT.

This clonotype was detected once. The chain has TRBV5-1 and TRBJ2-4, with TRBD1 identical over 9 bases. The germline V gene has CDR1 SGHRS and CDR2 YFSETQ. Trimming cost V 0 bases and J 8 bases; bases outside gene matches: 6. The CDR3 covers 15 residues. The CDR3 coding sequence is TGCGCCAGCAGCTTGGGGACAGGGGTAGGGGACATTCAGTACTTC. It specifies CASSLGTGVGDIQYF.

The rearrangement joins TRBV12-3 or TRBV12-4 to TRBJ2-1; D possibly corresponds to TRBD2 (6 bases). This CDR3 comprises 18 residues. The V end was cut by 3 bases, the J end by 0 bases, with 18 bases between. The CDR3 loop reads CASSFGGASADSYNEQFF. CDR3 nucleotide sequence: TGTGCCAGCAGTTTTGGAGGGGCATCGGCGGACTCCTACAATGAGCAGTTCTTC.

Worth noting for this clonotype: This is likely an artifact of a read error, given a far larger clone one base away. The chain recombines TRBV7-9 with TRBJ1-1, with D uncertain. Trimming shortened V by 3 bases and J by 3 bases, and 5 bases separated the two germline ends. The CDR3 consists of 12 residues. The germline V gene encodes CDR1 SEHNR and CDR2 FQNEAQ (reference sequence). The CDR3 sequence is CASSFKHTEAFF. CDR3 bases: TGTGCCAGCAGCTTTAAGCACACTGAAGCTTTCTTT.

This clonotype has at least ten counts. The chain joins TRBV29-1 to TRBJ2-3, with TRBD1 matching 7 bases. CDR1 SQVTM and CDR2 ANQGSEA come from the germline V gene. This CDR3 spans 16 amino acids. Unmatched junction bases numbered 9, after V lost 3 bases and J lost 0 bases. Written as DNA, the CDR3 is TGCAGCGTTGACATCGGGACAGCCACTAGCACAGATACGCAGTATTTT. Translating gives CSVDIGTATSTDTQYF.

This clonotype was detected many times. The J gene is TRBJ1-1, the V gene TRBV28; D is unclear. The CDR3 is made up of 14 amino acids. Germline CDR1 and CDR2: MDHEN and SYDVKM. V lost 4 bases and J 5 bases, leaving 14 bases between the germline ends. The CDR3: CASSSPYLGTEAFF. The CDR3 nucleotides read TGTGCCAGCAGTTCCCCTTATCTAGGGACTGAAGCTTTCTTT.